This TCR beta chain originates from a study of T-cell reconstitution after alpha-beta-depleted transplantation in children. With respect to this clonotype: Its specificity is not known.

Germline CDR1 and CDR2: KGHSH and LQKENI. The V segment lost 2 bases and the J segment 4 bases; nucleotides outside the gene matches: 4. This CDR3 is 15 amino acids long. Overall study results and limits: Surviving recipient T cells and thymic progenitors accounted for the high day-60 TCRbeta diversity observed in some patients.

The TCRbeta library incorporated unique molecular identifiers. MiXCR, applied by TCRdb to the PCR reads, yields one record per CDR3 protein. The sample consists of a few hundred thousand distinct CDR3 sequences, around two fifths of them appearing once. The clonotype comes from a girl aged 2-10 years with aplastic anemia, due to receive a stem cell transplant. Material: PBMCs, obtained before TCRalphabeta/CD19-depleted stem cell transplant. The chain is built from TRBV18 and TRBJ2-5; 10 bases are a match to TRBD1. In DNA, the CDR3 is TGTGCCAGCTCACCAATGACAGGGGGCAGAGAGACCCAGTACTTC. Amino acid sequence: CASSPMTGGRETQYF.